This T cell receptor (beta chain) emerged from a study of post-analysis software for immune sequencing data. Sequencing libraries made from TCR beta cDNA carried unique molecular identifiers. TCRdb reprocessed the PCR reads via MiXCR and lists one record per CDR3 protein. The profile covers hundreds of thousands of distinct CDR3 sequences, with 25% to 30% appearing a single time and about 0.5% taken by the ten largest. As concerns this clonotype: Its antigen is currently unknown.

The CDR3 is made up of 17 amino acids. Germline CDR1 reads MNHEY; CDR2 reads SVGAGI. V lost 3 bases and J lost 6, with 22 bases in between. Study findings and constraints: Five TRBV segments were significantly more frequent in patients than in controls. TRBV5-6, TRBV5-1 and TRBV20-1 were among these segments. Normalized Chao1 diversity was significantly lower in multiple sclerosis patients than in controls.

This chain connects TRBV6-5 to TRBJ2-3; tentative D call: TRBD2 (6 bases). This receptor was obtained from a girl aged 5-17 years with multiple sclerosis. The sequenced material came from blood. The CDR3 sequence is CASSYFRGLRRLDTQYF. Here the CDR3 DNA reads TGTGCCAGCAGTTATTTTCGAGGACTACGACGTCTGGATACGCAGTATTTT.